The TCR beta chain described here comes from a study of T cell responses to AZD1222 COVID-19 vaccine (dated by TCRdb to the early 2020s). For context, the study as a whole: AZD1222 recipients with second doses at about 4 weeks or about 12 weeks were pooled, because spike-specific TCR depth and breadth did not differ between schedules. Trial participants were enrolled into age subgroups of 18-55, 56-69 and 70-plus years, which contained around 140, 26 and 57 TCR-sequenced participants, respectively. TCR sequencing covered some 250 trial participants: 200 to 210 given two doses of AZD1222 and 26 given two doses of MenACWY control vaccine.

Points on this clone: Its antigen specificity is not known. It has no much larger one-base neighbor in the sample; base qualities were not kept.

The sample's time point label, decoded: baseline before first vaccination. Vaccinee samples came from UK trials COV001 and COV002, including a single-blind randomized controlled phase 2/3 trial of AZD1222 (ChAdOx1 nCoV-19) in healthy adults. For TCRbeta chain sequencing, PBMC samples were collected from trial participants at day 0 and at day 28 after the second dose. The CDR3 regions of human TCRbeta chains were subjected to immunosequencing. In the paper's pipeline: Repertoire TCRs were checked for matches against a reference library of SARS-CoV-2-specific TCRs that had been generated using the MIRA antigen-specificity platform. Breadth was defined as the fraction of unique TCRs that were SARS-CoV-2-associated, and depth was defined as the fraction of total T cells that were SARS-CoV-2-associated. Each spike-specific TCR was assigned to its reactive spike region and to a CD4 or CD8 class using the MIRA data. Log10-transformed breadth and depth values were compared by one-way ANOVA with Sidak's multiple comparisons tests. The table was pulled from immuneACCESS by TCRdb, which kept in-frame rearrangements only. Such tables lose some clones; where checked, under half of the loss comes from unresolved V genes, and the rest has no known cause. The V and J calls and clone size were taken over from that table, and D and trimming were inferred from the DNA. Within this sample are 80,000 to 100,000 clones, with just over 85% of them counted one time only. Approximately 6.8% of the sample belongs to the ten largest clones.

CDR1 and CDR2 are drawn from the germline V gene: MGHRA, YSYEKL. The junction carries 6 bases between V and J, which are trimmed by 2 bases and 4 bases respectively. Reading from cysteine to phenylalanine, the CDR3 counts 13 amino acids. Left in the record is the CDR3 DNA by itself, 39 bases read in frame from the first base. Findings and caveats that apply to the study as a whole: Reportedly, almost half of the unique spike-specific TCRs recognized epitopes lying outside the regions that are mutated in the B.1.351 and B.1.1.7 variants. Participants were mostly white British, with more females than males. The authors suggested clonal diversity may have been underestimated. No day 14 peak-response samples were available, so repertoires were characterized only after the peak T cell response. After two AZD1222 doses, spike-specific TCR breadth and depth were significantly higher than at day 0 and than in MenACWY recipients. CD4 TCRs associated with the vaccine covered the entire spike protein, and the dominant responses were in regions 160-218 and 743-854. Conclusions about previously exposed vaccinees are limited, since just 6 or 7 AZD1222 recipients were seropositive for SARS-CoV-2 at baseline. In the small 56-69-year group, the increase in depth fell short of significance, most likely because of low power.

This clonotype originated in an adult in good health. In this chain, TRBV4-1 is recombined with TRBJ2-1; no D gene is confidently identified. Sequencing used peripheral blood, obtained on day 0 of AZD1222 vaccination. The encoded CDR3 is CASSQFEYNEQFF. DNA sequence: TGCGCCAGCAGCCAATTCGAGTACAATGAGCAGTTCTTC.